This T cell receptor beta chain was sequenced for a study of blood T cell repertoires in COVID-19. Turning to the study itself: The samples span acute and convalescent COVID-19 from the United States, Italy and Spain.

V gave up 7 bases and J gave up 3 bases; unmatched junction bases: 6. Germline V gene lookup returns CDR1 MNHEY and CDR2 SVGAGI. The CDR3 is 14 residues long. As handled by the study authors: Reference gene primers were amplified, and this amplification served to estimate nucleated cell counts. The table came from immunoSEQ multiplex PCR; TCRdb's copy has only in-frame clones and leaves some out. V and J calls and clone size are copied from that table; D and trimming were computed from the DNA. The sample records over 120,000 clones, approximately 80% being singletons. The receptor was derived from a woman between 45 and 60 years old who had recovered from COVID-19. The material sequenced was PBMCs or T cells enriched from blood (not recorded which). The chain is built from TRBV6-5 and TRBJ2-5, with 9 nucleotides matching TRBD1. The CDR3 DNA follows: TGTGCCAGCACACTACAGGGGGCTAAAGAGACCCAGTACTTC. This translates into CASTLQGAKETQYF.